These T cell receptor beta chains were read from a single sample in a study of cytomegalovirus exposure and HLA in healthy donors. The assay was immunoSEQ multiplex PCR, and TCRdb's table has in-frame clones only and misses some. Counted here are around 40,000 clones, approximately 80% occurring once; the ten biggest clones make up roughly 1.5%. The specimen sequenced was PBMCs. The receptor source for this set is a man aged 30 to 45 in good health and CMV-seronegative. Both conserved end residues are part of each CDR3. The order of the fields is J gene, V gene, clone size, D gene, CDR3 DNA, CDR3 protein. A D gene is named only where the DNA matches it firmly. Part of the rows lack a size; the others show once, few, many or a class for expanded clones.

>TRBJ1-1|TRBV7-3|-|TRBD1
TGTGCCAGCAGCTCACAGGGGGCGTACACTGAAGCTTTCTTT
CASSSQGAYTEAFF
>TRBJ2-7|TRBV29-1|-|-
TGCAGCGTTGAGCAGGTCTGGGCCTCAGGGGAGCAGTACTTC
CSVEQVWASGEQYF
>TRBJ1-1|TRBV27|-|TRBD1
TGTGCCAGCAGTTTAGACAGGGCCCCGAACACTGAAGCTTTCTTT
CASSLDRAPNTEAFF
>TRBJ2-6|TRBV9|few|TRBD1
TGTGCCAGCAGCGTAGAGCACGGGACAGCTGGGGCCAACGTCCTGACTTTC
CASSVEHGTAGANVLTF
>TRBJ1-1|TRBV5-6|-|-
TGTGCCAGCAGCTTCATGAGCCGTGAAGCTTTCTTT
CASSFMSREAFF
>TRBJ2-7|TRBV28|-|-
TGTGCCACCAACTCCCGTACAGGATCCTACGAGCAGTACTTC
CATNSRTGSYEQYF
>TRBJ1-2|TRBV7-2|-|-
TGTGCCAGCAGCTTAGACACCTACTATGGCTACACCTTC
CASSLDTYYGYTF
>TRBJ1-2|TRBV11-2|-|-
TGTGCCAGCAGCTTAGACCCGGGATCCATGGAAGGCTACACCTTC
CASSLDPGSMEGYTF
>TRBJ2-6|TRBV28|-|TRBD2
TGTGCCAGCAGTTTGTACCCGACGGGACAGCTAGCGGGAGGAAACTCTGGGGCCAACGTCCTGACTTTC
CASSLYPTGQLAGGNSGANVLTF
>TRBJ2-5|TRBV11-2|few|TRBD2
TGTGCCAGCAGCTTCACTAGCGGTACGATGACCCAGTACTTC
CASSFTSGTMTQYF
>TRBJ2-3|TRBV19|-|-
TGTGCCAGTAGTGATGGGGGGAGTAACGCAGATACGCAGTATTTT
CASSDGGSNADTQYF
>TRBJ1-4|TRBV15|-|-
TGTGCCACCAGCACACAGGACAGACCTAATGAAAAACTGTTTTTT
CATSTQDRPNEKLFF
>TRBJ1-2|TRBV5-1|-|TRBD1
TGCGCCAGCAGCGGCGGACAGGGCCTTGTCTATGGCTACACCTTC
CASSGGQGLVYGYTF
>TRBJ2-7|TRBV27|-|-
TGTGCCAGCAGTTTTTCAGGGGCGCTCCACGAGCAGTACTTC
CASSFSGALHEQYF
>TRBJ2-5|TRBV5-1|-|TRBD1
TGCGCCAGCAGCTTGCCCACTGGGACAGCAGGGGAGACCCAGTACTTC
CASSLPTGTAGETQYF
>TRBJ2-1|TRBV9|once|TRBD2
TGTGCCAGCAGCTCCTCTAAGCGGGAGTCTCCAAGCGAGCAGTTCTTC
CASSSSKRESPSEQFF
>TRBJ1-2|TRBV29-1|-|TRBD1
TGCAGCGTTGAGGGACAGTGGAATAACTATGGCTACACCTTC
CSVEGQWNNYGYTF
>TRBJ2-7|TRBV4-2|-|TRBD1
TGTGCCAGCAGCCGATCGTTCGACAGGGAAGCTACCTACGAGCAGTACTTC
CASSRSFDREATYEQYF
>TRBJ2-7|TRBV4-2|-|TRBD2
TGTGCCAGCAGCCAAGTCTCCGGGACTAGCGGGAGCTACGAGCAGTACTTC
CASSQVSGTSGSYEQYF
>TRBJ2-1|TRBV4-1|-|TRBD2
TGCGCCAGCAGCCTCCTGCGGGGGGACCAGCAGTTCTTC
CASSLLRGDQQFF
>TRBJ2-7|TRBV6-1|-|TRBD1
TGTGCCAGCAGTGTTTCGGACAGGACGAGGGAGCAGTACTTC
CASSVSDRTREQYF
>TRBJ2-7|TRBV5-6|-|-
TGTGCCAGCAGCTTGAGGGGGTCCCACTACGGGCAGTACTTC
CASSLRGSHYGQYF
>TRBJ2-7|TRBV5-1|-|TRBD1
TGCGCCAGCAACCAAGGGGACAGTTCCTACGAGCAGTACTTC
CASNQGDSSYEQYF
>TRBJ2-5|TRBV7-2|few|-
TGTGCCAGCAGCTTCCAGGGTGGCCAAGAGACCCAGTACTTC
CASSFQGGQETQYF
>TRBJ1-6|TRBV19|-|TRBD1
TGTGCCAGTAGGAGTAGACAGGGGCAATCACCCCTCCACTTT
CASRSRQGQSPLHF
>TRBJ2-5|TRBV5-6|-|TRBD1
TGTGCCAGCAGCGAGGGACAGGCCTCCCGTGACCAGTACTTC
CASSEGQASRDQYF
>TRBJ1-1|TRBV5-4|-|-
TGTGCCAGCAGCTGGGGGGGAGGGGACACTGAAGCTTTCTTT
CASSWGGGDTEAFF
>TRBJ2-3|TRBV13|-|-
TGTGCCAGCACTCGGGTAAACACAGATACGCAGTATTTT
CASTRVNTDTQYF
>TRBJ2-2|TRBV7-2|-|TRBD1
TGTGCCAGCAGTCCTCACAGGGGAGGGGAGCTGTTTTTT
CASSPHRGGELFF
>TRBJ2-1|TRBV2|-|-
TGTGCCAGCAGTGGTTTGGTGATGACTTGGGATGAGCAGTTCTTC
CASSGLVMTWDEQFF
>TRBJ2-3|TRBV4-1|few|TRBD2
TGCGCCAGCCGAATAATCCCCGGGGTAGCGGGAGCAGATACGCAGTATTTT
CASRIIPGVAGADTQYF
>TRBJ1-1|TRBV19|few|TRBD1
TGTGCCAGTAGTAAAGTAACTGGACAGGGGTGGACTGAAGCTTTCTTT
CASSKVTGQGWTEAFF
>TRBJ2-3|TRBV11-3|-|-
TGTGCCAGCAGTTACAGGGATGGAGCAGATACGCAGTATTTT
CASSYRDGADTQYF